This entry lists 29 T cell receptor beta chains sequenced from one sample in a study of T cells in Graves' hyperthyroidism and ophthalmopathy. Amplified regions were TCR beta CDR3 sequences from RNA transcripts. A set of HTBI primers served as the primers for a first-round RT-PCR of the TCR CDR3. MiXCR, applied by TCRdb to the multiplex PCR reads, yields one record per CDR3 protein. The data contain 75,000 to 100,000 distinct CDR3 sequences, about 40% of them singletons. Sequencing was done on a sample of peripheral blood or thyroid tissue (not recorded which). All receptors come from a woman younger than 45 with Graves' hyperthyroidism.

This clonotype was detected many times. V usage is TRBV5-6 and J usage is TRBJ2-7, with 8 positions matching TRBD1. The trim removed 3 bases at V and 4 bases at J, leaving 12 bases unmatched. CDR3 size: 16 residues. The germline V gene has CDR1 SGHDT and CDR2 YYEEEE. CDR3 sequence reads: CASSSFPGQARYEQYF. DNA for the CDR3: TGTGCCAGCAGCTCTTTCCCGGGACAGGCTAGGTACGAGCAGTACTTC.

As to this clonotype: The germline gene is not matched at one end of the junction; a read error may be the cause. The genes are TRBV10-1 and TRBJ2-5; D gene uncertain. Germline V CDR1 and CDR2: WNHNN, SYGVQD (reference sequence). This CDR3 region has 14 residues. The CDR3: CASSEPAAQEIQYF. The CDR3 coding sequence is TGCGCCAGCAGTGAGCCGGCAGCCCAAGAGATCCAGTACTTC.

Relative to its sample, this clonotype is medium-sized. The chain links TRBV20-1 to TRBJ2-5, with D unclear. This CDR3 is built from 13 residues. CDR1 DFQATT and CDR2 SNEGSKA come from the germline V gene (reference sequence). V lost 1 base, J lost 5 bases, and 11 bases lay in between. CDR3 loop: CSARGVGIETQYF. The CDR3 DNA is TGCAGTGCTAGAGGGGTTGGGATCGAGACCCAGTACTTC.

With respect to this clonotype: One end of the junction varies from germline; a read error may be responsible. This rearrangement joins TRBV5-1 to TRBJ1-1; a possible D gene is TRBD1 (5 bases). Germline V lookup: CDR1 SGHRS, CDR2 YFSETQ. CDR3 length: 14 residues. The CDR3 is CASGPEWGRTEALF. In nucleotides, the CDR3 is TGCGCCAGCGGCCCCGAATGGGGGAGGACTGAAGCTCTCTTT. The full variable domain, completed using reference TRBV5-1 and TRBJ1-1, is KAGVTQTPRYLIKTRGQQVTLSCSPISGHRSVSWYQQTPGQGLQFLFEYFSETQRNKGNFPGRFSGRQFSNSRSEMNVSTLELGDSALYLCASGPEWGRTEALFGQGTRLTVV.

This clonotype was detected many times. The chain employs TRBV5-6 and TRBJ1-2; D gene ambiguous. CDR1 and CDR2 (germline): SGHDT, YYEEEE. Trimming cost V 2 bases and J 3 bases, with 5 bases left between them. This CDR3 contains 12 residues. The CDR3 DNA is TGTGCCAGCAGCTTAGGGTACTATGGCTACACCTTC. This codes for CASSLGYYGYTF. The variable domain in full, completed from reference TRBV5-6 and TRBJ1-2, reads DAGVTQSPTHLIKTRGQQVTLRCSPKSGHDTVSWYQQALGQGPQFIFQYYEEEERQRGNFPDRFSGHQFPNYSSELNVNALLLGDSALYLCASSLGYYGYTFGSGTRLTVV.

Ten or more counts support this clonotype. The V and J genes are TRBV6-5 and TRBJ1-4; D perhaps matches TRBD1 (6 bases). CDR1 and CDR2 (germline): MNHEY, SVGAGI. The germline V and J ends were trimmed by 10 bases and 7 bases, with 13 bases remaining between them. The CDR3 consists of 12 residues. The CDR3 DNA reads TGTGCCACCGACCAGGGGTTTGAAAAACTGTTTTTT. Translating it yields CATDQGFEKLFF.

This clonotype has only a few counts. The rearrangement links TRBV20-1 to TRBJ1-5, with 7 bases fitting TRBD1. Germline V lookup: CDR1 DFQATT, CDR2 SNEGSKA (reference sequence). The length of the CDR3 is 12 residues. The V segment lost 4 bases and the J segment 14 bases; nucleotides outside the gene matches: 11. CDR3 region: CSATFDRVYEHF. The CDR3 DNA reads as TGCAGTGCTACCTTCGACAGGGTCTACGAGCATTTT.

This clonotype showed up many times. The J gene is TRBJ1-5, the V gene TRBV20-1; TRBD1 aligns across 10 bases. With V trimmed by 7 bases and J by 11 bases, 11 bases remained unmatched. CDR1 and CDR2 from the germline V gene are DFQATT and SNEGSKA (reference sequence). The CDR3 runs to 13 residues. CDR3 sequence: CSVMGQGTEAQHF. In DNA, the CDR3 is TGCAGTGTAATGGGACAGGGGACTGAAGCCCAGCATTTT.

Remarks on this clonotype: A single base separates this from a much larger clone, so it may be a read error. The chain recombines TRBV5-1 with TRBJ2-7; 9 nucleotides agree with TRBD2. The CDR3 spans 14 residues. The junction had 4 bases not matched to a gene; V was cut back by 3 bases and J by 3 bases. Germline loops: CDR1 SGHRS, CDR2 YFSETQ. In nucleotides, the CDR3 is TGCGCCAGCAGCTCGACTAGCGGCCACTACGAGCAGTACTTC. Translating gives CASSSTSGHYEQYF. The variable domain in full, with the rest retrieved from reference TRBV5-1 and TRBJ2-7, is KAGVTQTPRYLIKTRGQQVTLSCSPISGHRSVSWYQQTPGQGLQFLFEYFSETQRNKGNFPGRFSGRQFSNSRSEMNVSTLELGDSALYLCASSSTSGHYEQYFGPGTRLTVT.

This clonotype was counted at least ten times. V gene TRBV6-6 combines with J gene TRBJ1-1, with 10 bases aligning to TRBD1. Trimming cost V 4 bases and J 1 base; bases outside gene matches: 6. Germline V gene data show CDR1 as MNHNY and CDR2 as SVGAGI (reference sequence). The CDR3 runs to 16 residues. The CDR3 sequence: CASSSDRGLRNTEAFF. The CDR3 region has the DNA TGTGCCAGCAGTTCCGACAGGGGGCTGAGGAACACTGAAGCTTTCTTT.

This clonotype was observed at least ten times. The chain has TRBV11-2 and TRBJ1-6; D gene uncertain. The CDR3 totals 13 residues. The germline gives CDR1 SGHAT, CDR2 FQNNGV. V was trimmed by 0 bases and J by 8 bases, leaving 5 bases between them. CDR3 sequence (DNA): TGTGCCAGCAGCTTAGATTGGGATTCACCCCTCCACTTT. It translates to CASSLDWDSPLHF.

The V and J genes are TRBV5-1 and TRBJ2-7, with 7 bases identical to TRBD1. The V gene end was trimmed by 5 bases and the J gene end by 2 bases; junction bases not matched to a gene: 7. The CDR3 is 14 amino acids. The V gene's germline CDR1 is SGHRS and CDR2 YFSETQ. The CDR3 sequence is CASRQTGRTYEQYF. The CDR3 coding sequence is TGCGCCAGCAGGCAGACAGGGCGAACCTACGAGCAGTACTTC.

As to this clonotype: This sequence may be a read error, since a much larger clone differs from it by one base. The chain has TRBV13 and TRBJ2-2; no clear D gene. The germline gives CDR1 PRHDT, CDR2 FYEKMQ (reference sequence). Trimming took 6 bases from V and 4 from J, leaving 18 bases between them. The CDR3 is 16 residues long. The DNA for the CDR3 is TGTGCCAGCAGTTCGTCCGGCCCTTCAGGCACCGGGGAGCTGTTTTTT. This encodes CASSSSGPSGTGELFF.

This clonotype was found many times. The rearrangement links TRBV7-3 to TRBJ2-2, with TRBD2 matching over 9 bases. The CDR3 has 15 amino acids. Germline values: CDR1 SGHTA, CDR2 FQGTGA. V lost 3 bases and J lost 6; bases outside the gene matches: 5. In DNA form, the CDR3 reads TGTGCCAGCAGCTTCGGCGGGAGGGCCGCCGGGGAGCTGTTTTTT. This codes for CASSFGGRAAGELFF.

The chain uses TRBV7-9 and TRBJ2-5, with 12 bases matching TRBD2. The ends lost 5 bases at V and 4 bases at J; junction bases unmatched: 11. The CDR3 spans 17 residues. The germline V gene has CDR1 SEHNR and CDR2 FQNEAQ (reference sequence). The CDR3 protein is CASSLPTSGSGGETQYF. CDR3 DNA sequence: TGTGCCAGCAGCCTACCGACTAGCGGGAGTGGGGGAGAGACCCAGTACTTC.

V is TRBV7-3 and J is TRBJ2-2; tentative D call: TRBD2 (6 bases). This CDR3 contains 14 residues. Germline loops: CDR1 SGHTA, CDR2 FQGTGA. The ends were cut back, 1 base at V and 7 bases at J, with 10 bases in the middle. The CDR3 nucleotides are TGTGCCAGCAGCTTAAGTCGGGGGAACGGGGAGCTGTTTTTT. This translates into CASSLSRGNGELFF.

This clonotype was seen many times. The chain employs TRBV7-2 and TRBJ2-2; D not certain. Trimming took off 6 bases at V and 4 bases at J, with 9 bases between the two ends. The CDR3 covers 13 residues. Per germline, CDR1 SGHTA and CDR2 FQGNSA. Written as DNA, the CDR3 is TGTGCCAGCAGACCTCTTGGCACCGGGGAGCTGTTTTTT. Protein sequence: CASRPLGTGELFF.

This sequence joins TRBV2 and TRBJ2-5; 13 bases are shared with TRBD2. The trim removed 11 bases at V and 5 bases at J, leaving 11 bases unmatched. This CDR3 spans 15 amino acids. Per the germline V gene, CDR1 is SNHLY and CDR2 is FYNNEI. In DNA, the CDR3 is TGTGCCGGGAGCCCGGGACTAGCGGGACGGGAGACCCAGTACTTC. Protein product: CAGSPGLAGRETQYF.

The chain recombines TRBV7-2 with TRBJ2-4, with 9 bases lining up with TRBD2. Germline V gene sequence: CDR1 SGHTA, CDR2 FQGNSA. Losses at the gene ends were 3 bases for V and 7 bases for J; bases not matched to a gene: 7. This CDR3 is 15 amino acids long. CDR3 nucleotides: TGTGCCAGCAGCTTGAATAGCGGGAGCAGGAACATTCAGTACTTC. It encodes CASSLNSGSRNIQYF.

The V and J genes are TRBV12-3 or TRBV12-4 and TRBJ2-5, with 9 nucleotides matching TRBD1. The CDR3 is made up of 14 amino acids. V gave up 6 bases and J gave up 5 bases; unmatched junction bases: 7. The CDR3 nucleotides are TGTGCCAGCAGCAGAACAGGGGGCGCGGAGACCCAGTACTTC. Its protein product is CASSRTGGAETQYF.

As to this clonotype: This CDR3 is missing its conserved last phenylalanine or tryptophan, likely due to a read error. No DNA is shown, since the ends of the CDR3 on it are uncertain; the CDR3 is the one TCRdb lists. J is TRBJ1-3 and V is TRBV11-2. Both ends counted, the CDR3 spans 8 residues. Germline values: CDR1 SGHAT, CDR2 FQNNGV. The CDR3 spells CASSLSYL.

This clonotype was seen at least ten times. The chain recombines TRBV4-1 with TRBJ1-1; no clear D gene. The CDR3 consists of 15 residues. V was pared by 0 bases and J by 7 bases, with 15 bases between. From germline, CDR1 is MGHRA and CDR2 YSYEKL. DNA of the CDR3: TGCGCCAGCAGCCAAGATTTGACCAATTTGATTGAAGCTTTCTTT. Amino acid sequence: CASSQDLTNLIEAFF.

Concerning this clonotype itself: A much bigger clone sits one base away, suggesting this may be a read error. The J gene is TRBJ1-6, the V gene TRBV6-5; 8 nucleotides match TRBD1. CDR1 MNHEY and CDR2 SVGAGI come from the germline V gene. The CDR3 runs 19 residues. The trim removed 5 bases at V and 0 bases at J, leaving 12 bases unmatched. CDR3 region: CASSEEAGGWSSYNSPLHF. The CDR3 bases are TGTGCCAGCAGTGAGGAGGCAGGGGGCTGGAGCTCCTATAATTCACCCCTCCACTTT.

In its sample, this clonotype was seen once. This sequence may be a read error, since a much larger clone differs from it by one base. The chain uses TRBV14 and TRBJ2-7; the D gene is possibly TRBD1 (6 bases). CDR1 and CDR2 (germline): SGHDN, FVKESK. CDR3 length: 15 residues. In DNA form, the CDR3 reads TGTGCCAGCTCACCCTCCGGGACACGGTCCTACAAGCAGTACTTC. Protein: CASSPSGTRSYKQYF. The full variable domain, rest sourced from reference TRBV14 and TRBJ2-7, is EAGVTQFPSHSVIEKGQTVTLRCDPISGHDNLYWYRRVMGKEIKFLLHFVKESKQDESGMPNNRFLAERTGGTYSTLKVQPAELEDSGVYFCASSPSGTRSYKQYFGPGTRLTVT.

This clonotype showed up many times. The J gene is TRBJ1-2, the V gene TRBV6-5; tentatively, D is TRBD1 (5 bases). The CDR3 totals 14 residues. The germline CDR1 and CDR2 sequences are MNHEY and SVGAGI. Trimming pared 4 bases from V and 4 bases from J, leaving 13 bases between. CDR3 protein: CASSSPGLRYGYTF. CDR3 in DNA: TGTGCCAGCAGTTCGCCGGGACTTCGCTATGGCTACACCTTC.

Ten or more counts support this clonotype. The CDR3 nucleotides read TGTGCCAGCAGCGGGGACAGGGGGCGTCGCACCGGGGAGCTGTTTTTT. It yields the protein CASSGDRGRRTGELFF. V gene TRBV5-6 combines with J gene TRBJ2-2, with 12 bases that match TRBD1. Germline CDR1 SGHDT, CDR2 YYEEEE. The CDR3 has 16 amino acids. V lost 4 bases, J lost 4 bases, and 5 bases stayed unmatched. The full variable domain, rest sourced from reference TRBV5-6 and TRBJ2-2, is DAGVTQSPTHLIKTRGQQVTLRCSPKSGHDTVSWYQQALGQGPQFIFQYYEEEERQRGNFPDRFSGHQFPNYSSELNVNALLLGDSALYLCASSGDRGRRTGELFFGEGSRLTVL.

The CDR3 protein is CASSDRGRAWDSYNSPPHF. The CDR3, as DNA: TGTGCCAGCAGTGACAGGGGGCGAGCTTGGGACTCCTATAATTCACCCCCTCACTTT. The genes are TRBV6-5 and TRBJ1-6, with TRBD1 matching over 10 bases. CDR1 and CDR2 from the germline V gene are MNHEY and SVGAGI. Losses at the gene ends were 5 bases for V and 19 bases for J; bases not matched to a gene: 29. The CDR3 length is 19 residues.

The rearrangement joins TRBV6-4 to TRBJ1-1; perhaps TRBD1 as D (6 bases). CDR1 is MRHNA and CDR2 is SNTAGT in the germline V gene. The CDR3 is made up of 15 amino acids. V lost 4 bases and J 5 bases, leaving 17 bases between the germline ends. Here the CDR3 DNA reads TGTGCCAGCAGTGCTAGAGCCGACAGGTGGACTGAAGCTTTCTTT. It is translated as CASSARADRWTEAFF.

This clonotype was found many times. The chain has TRBV2 and TRBJ1-4; D gene uncertain. The ends were cut back, 6 bases at V and 7 bases at J, with 15 bases in the middle. Germline V gene sequence: CDR1 SNHLY, CDR2 FYNNEI. CDR3 length: 14 amino acids. CDR3 residues: CASSPTGYSEKLFF. DNA for the CDR3: TGTGCCAGCAGCCCTACTGGGTATAGTGAAAAACTGTTTTTT.